A single sample is the source of the 26 T cell receptor beta chains below, sequenced in a study of metastatic and nonmetastatic thyroid tumors. There were no patients who had received any treatment before thyroid surgery. From the PCR reads, TCRdb re-called clones with MiXCR. The sample lists 75,000 to 100,000 clones, approximately 11% occurring once. The sequencing input was blood. These receptors all stem from a female donor with papillary thyroid cancer or a benign thyroid nodule (not recorded which). Some clones in this sample may be carry-over from other donors' samples.

Comments on this clone: A clone one base away is much larger, so this may be a read error. Different DNA sequences within this sample yield the same CDR3. The chain uses TRBV7-6 and TRBJ2-1; 7 bases align to TRBD2. Germline assignment: CDR1 SGHVS and CDR2 FNYEAQ. The CDR3 loop spans 16 amino acids. V was clipped by 7 bases and J by 4 bases; unmatched bases: 13. The CDR3 sequence is CASTPGSGNSYNEQFF. For the CDR3, the DNA is TGTGCCAGCACCCCGGGGAGCGGGAACTCATACAATGAGCAGTTCTTC.

This clone was observed at least ten times. The chain links TRBV4-2 to TRBJ1-4, with D possibly matching TRBD1 (6 bases). Trimming stripped 6 bases from V and 8 bases from J, with 10 bases between. Germline lookup yields CDR1 LGHNA and CDR2 YNFKEQ. The CDR3 is made up of 12 amino acids. The CDR3 nucleotides are TGTGCCAGCAGAGGGGGTTGGGAAAAACTGTTTTTT. Translated: CASRGGWEKLFF.

The chain couples TRBV20-1 to TRBJ1-5; D unclear. The CDR3 has 13 amino acids. V was clipped by 1 base and J by 4 bases, with 8 bases between them. From germline, CDR1 is DFQATT and CDR2 SNEGSKA (reference sequence). The CDR3 DNA follows: TGCAGTGCTAGAGGGCAGAATAATCAGCCCCAGCATTTT. It yields the protein CSARGQNNQPQHF.

This clone appeared many times. The chain employs TRBV28 and TRBJ2-1, with D perhaps matching TRBD2 (6 bases). CDR3 size: 14 residues. Per the germline V gene, CDR1 is MDHEN and CDR2 is SYDVKM. V lost 3 bases to trimming and J lost 0 bases, with 6 bases between them. The CDR3 loop reads CASSFGSSYNEQFF. In DNA form, the CDR3 reads TGTGCCAGCAGTTTCGGGAGCTCCTACAATGAGCAGTTCTTC.

This clone was seen ten or more times. V gene TRBV19 combines with J gene TRBJ2-1; 11 nucleotides align to TRBD1. This CDR3 contains 16 residues. V lost 6 bases and J lost 3; bases outside the gene matches: 7. Germline lookup yields CDR1 LNHDA and CDR2 SQIVND (reference sequence). The CDR3 sequence: CASRRTGTGGYNEQFF. CDR3 bases: TGTGCCAGTAGGCGCACCGGGACAGGGGGCTACAATGAGCAGTTCTTC.

This clone was seen a handful of times. The chain carries TRBV6-1 and TRBJ2-7; tentative D call: TRBD1 (5 bases). CDR1 is MNHNS and CDR2 is SASEGT in the germline V gene. V shed 0 bases and J shed 4 bases, with 7 bases lying between them. This CDR3 contains 13 residues. CDR3 protein: CASSEARQYEQYF. The CDR3 bases are TGTGCCAGCAGTGAAGCGAGACAGTACGAGCAGTACTTC.

This clone was seen more than once but under ten times. A single base separates this from a much larger clone, so it may be a read error. The V gene is TRBV18, the J gene TRBJ2-7; TRBD2 is a possible D gene (7 bases). The length of the CDR3 is 14 residues. CDR1 and CDR2 from the germline V gene are KGHSH and LQKENI. The chain's CDR3 is CAGSPDRGADEQYF. CDR3 nucleotides: TGTGCCGGCTCACCCGATCGGGGGGCAGACGAGCAGTACTTC. The whole variable domain, filled in from reference TRBV18 and TRBJ2-7, reads NAGVMQNPRHLVRRRGQEARLRCSPMKGHSHVYWYRQLPEEGLKFMVYLQKENIIDESGMPKERFSAEFPKEGPSILRIQQVVRGDSAAYFCAGSPDRGADEQYFGPGTRLTVT.

This clone was seen repeatedly, ten times or more. The chain recombines TRBV9 with TRBJ1-5; 9 nucleotides line up with TRBD1. The CDR3 extends over 16 amino acids. The germline CDR1 and CDR2 sequences are SGDLS and YYNGEE. With 3 bases clipped from V and 5 bases from J, the junction kept 9 bases outside the gene matches. This chain's CDR3 is CASSGKTGGADQPQHF. CDR3 nucleotide sequence: TGTGCCAGCAGCGGAAAGACAGGGGGTGCGGATCAGCCCCAGCATTTT.

A single count supports this clone. CDR3 bases: TGCAGTGCTAAGAAGGTACTAGCTGGAGTTCACGAGCAGTACTTC. This codes for CSAKKVLAGVHEQYF. The V gene is TRBV20-1, the J gene TRBJ2-7, with D tentatively TRBD2 (6 bases). Trimming stripped 4 bases from V and 5 bases from J, with 21 bases between. This CDR3 has 15 amino acids. Per germline, CDR1 DFQATT and CDR2 SNEGSKA (reference sequence).

This clone was counted many times. The chain combines TRBV19 with TRBJ2-2; no definite D call. The CDR3 has 15 residues. Trimming stripped 2 bases from V and 5 bases from J, with 12 bases between. The V gene's germline CDR1 is LNHDA and CDR2 SQIVND (reference sequence). In nucleotides, the CDR3 is TGTGCCAGTAGTATAAGCATTGTAGGGACCGGGGAGCTGTTTTTT. Translating gives CASSISIVGTGELFF.

This clone was counted many times. The CDR3 DNA follows: TGTGCCAGCAGCCAAGAACTTTTACAGGCCCGAGCCCAGCATTTT. Translated, it gives CASSQELLQARAQHF. The gene calls are TRBV4-2 and TRBJ1-5, with D tentatively TRBD1 (5 bases). Germline lookup yields CDR1 LGHNA and CDR2 YNFKEQ. V shed 0 bases and J shed 11 bases, with 17 bases lying between them. The CDR3 extends over 15 amino acids.

This clone was seen many times. CDR3 loop: CASSQEQSQETQYF. As DNA, the CDR3 is TGTGCCAGTAGTCAAGAACAGAGCCAAGAGACCCAGTACTTC. The V gene is TRBV19, the J gene TRBJ2-5, with D unclear. Germline V gene data show CDR1 as LNHDA and CDR2 as SQIVND (reference sequence). This CDR3 has 14 residues. Trimming cost V 5 bases and J 1 base, with 11 bases left between them.

This clone was seen repeatedly, ten times or more. This chain joins TRBV18 and TRBJ1-2, with D unclear. Per germline, CDR1 KGHSH and CDR2 LQKENI. The CDR3 has 14 residues. The V end was cut by 6 bases, the J end by 2 bases, with 13 bases between. DNA for the CDR3: TGTGCCAGCTCGCCAGAGGGAAGGAACTATGGCTACACCTTC. This translates into CASSPEGRNYGYTF. The whole variable domain, filled in from reference TRBV18 and TRBJ1-2, reads NAGVMQNPRHLVRRRGQEARLRCSPMKGHSHVYWYRQLPEEGLKFMVYLQKENIIDESGMPKERFSAEFPKEGPSILRIQQVVRGDSAAYFCASSPEGRNYGYTFGSGTRLTVV.

This sequence joins TRBV28 and TRBJ2-7; D gene uncertain. V was pared by 4 bases and J by 0 bases, with 16 bases between. Germline V gives CDR1 MDHEN, CDR2 SYDVKM. The CDR3 is 16 amino acids. The CDR3 coding sequence is TGTGCCAGCAGTTCAGCTGAGACGCGGAGCTCCTACGAGCAGTACTTC. Protein: CASSSAETRSSYEQYF.

This clone came up many times. CDR3 sequence reads: CASSLDSETQYF. The CDR3 region has the DNA TGTGCCAGCAGCTTAGATTCGGAGACCCAGTACTTC. This chain joins TRBV7-6 and TRBJ2-5, with D unclear. The V end lost 1 base, the J end lost 5 bases, and 5 bases lay between the germline ends. The CDR3 runs 12 residues. Germline values: CDR1 SGHVS, CDR2 FNYEAQ. Full variable domain (missing parts from reference TRBV7-6 and TRBJ2-5): GAGVSQSPRYKVTKRGQDVALRCDPISGHVSLYWYRQALGQGPEFLTYFNYEAQQDKSGLPNDRFSAERPEGSISTLTIQRTEQRDSAMYRCASSLDSETQYFGPGTRLLVL.

At least ten counts were recorded for this clone. This chain uses TRBV10-3 with TRBJ1-6, with TRBD1 identical over 9 bases. Trimming at V came to 6 bases and at J to 7 bases, leaving 4 bases not matched to a gene. The CDR3 runs 14 residues. Looked up from germline, CDR1 is ENHRY and CDR2 is SYGVKD. CDR3 residues: CAIRAGTGNSPLHF. The CDR3, as DNA: TGTGCCATCAGAGCCGGGACAGGGAATTCACCCCTCCACTTT.

The chain links TRBV7-3 to TRBJ2-3; D may be TRBD2 (7 bases). The V gene's germline CDR1 is SGHTA and CDR2 FQGTGA. Trimming took off 4 bases at V and 4 bases at J, with 15 bases between the two ends. The length of the CDR3 is 15 residues. The CDR3 DNA reads as TGTGCCAGCAGCTATGGGGGGGGCGCCGCAGATACGCAGTATTTT. Its protein is CASSYGGGAADTQYF.

This clone appeared a single time. This rearrangement joins TRBV20-1 to TRBJ2-1; D may be TRBD2 (5 bases). This CDR3 region has 12 residues. In germline, CDR1 is DFQATT, CDR2 SNEGSKA (reference sequence). V lost 7 bases and J lost 9, with 16 bases in between. CDR3 bases: TGCAGTGATAGCCGGAATAGCGCTGAGCAGTTCTTC. Residues: CSDSRNSAEQFF.

This clone has a count of ten or more. The genes are TRBV20-1 and TRBJ2-1, with 9 bases fitting TRBD2. CDR1 is DFQATT, CDR2 SNEGSKA, per germline (reference sequence). After removal of 1 base from V and 7 bases from J, the junction contained 8 bases not matched to a gene. CDR3 length: 15 residues. The CDR3 DNA sequence: TGCAGTGCTAGAGTGCCTAGCGGGGTCCGAAATGAGCAGTTCTTC. Its translation is CSARVPSGVRNEQFF.

This clone was detected ten times or more. This rearrangement joins TRBV28 to TRBJ1-1, with unresolved D. The CDR3 spans 16 residues. Trimming took off 8 bases at V and 4 bases at J, with 23 bases between the two ends. CDR1 is MDHEN, CDR2 SYDVKM, per germline. CDR3 DNA: TGTGCCAGCCTAAGTCCCGGGTCGAGGGTTAGCACTGAAGCTTTCTTT. This encodes CASLSPGSRVSTEAFF.

The genes are TRBV28 and TRBJ1-2; tentatively, D is TRBD1 (6 bases). This CDR3 contains 14 residues. Between the trimmed V and J ends, which lost 1 base and 4 bases, there was a span of 10 bases. Per the germline V gene, CDR1 is MDHEN and CDR2 is SYDVKM. The CDR3 spells CASSLSTGSYGYTF. CDR3 nucleotide sequence: TGTGCCAGCAGTTTATCAACAGGGAGCTATGGCTACACCTTC.

The rearrangement uses TRBV20-1 and TRBJ2-3; 7 bases align to TRBD2. The germline gives CDR1 DFQATT, CDR2 SNEGSKA (reference sequence). The CDR3 totals 15 residues. J gave up 4 bases and V 3 bases, and 10 bases lay outside the gene matches. CDR3 DNA sequence: TGCAGTGCTAGGGCGCGGGAGAGGGGCGCAGATACGCAGTATTTT. This codes for CSARARERGADTQYF.

This clone showed up many times. This rearrangement joins TRBV20-1 to TRBJ1-6, with 8 bases aligning to TRBD1. V was pared by 3 bases and J by 10 bases, with 8 bases of the junction left unmatched. From germline, CDR1 is DFQATT and CDR2 SNEGSKA (reference sequence). The CDR3 loop spans 14 amino acids. CDR3 bases: TGCAGTGCTAGGGAAGACAGGGGACACTCACCCCTCCACTTT. It is translated as CSAREDRGHSPLHF.

This clone was detected many times. The chain recombines TRBV12-3 or TRBV12-4 with TRBJ1-2, with a tentative D call TRBD1 (5 bases). V dropped 1 base and J dropped 1 base, with 22 bases sitting between them. This CDR3 region has 19 residues. The CDR3 region is CASSLVFESWDPSNYGYTF. The DNA for the CDR3 is TGTGCCAGCAGTTTAGTTTTTGAGTCCTGGGACCCTAGTAACTATGGCTACACCTTC.

This clone was seen many times. This chain links TRBV10-3 with TRBJ2-1, with TRBD2 matching over 8 bases. This CDR3 comprises 16 residues. The germline gives CDR1 ENHRY, CDR2 SYGVKD. Losses at the gene ends were 4 bases for V and 2 bases for J; bases not matched to a gene: 7. The CDR3 nucleotides read TGTGCCATCAGTGGGGTATTAGCGGGAACCTACAATGAGCAGTTCTTC. Its translation: CAISGVLAGTYNEQFF.

This clone was found a few times. A much larger clone is a single base away; this may be a read error. Additional DNA sequences in this sample encode the identical CDR3. The rearrangement uses TRBV5-1 and TRBJ1-1, with D unresolved. The CDR3 consists of 14 residues. The V and J ends lost 5 bases and 1 base respectively, with 12 bases between them. CDR1 SGHRS and CDR2 YFSETQ come from the germline V gene. The DNA of the CDR3 is TGCGCCAGCAGGAATGATTGGGGGAACACTGAAGCTTTCTTT. This translates into CASRNDWGNTEAFF.